The 21 T cell receptor beta chains below come from one sample, sequenced in a study of CD8 T cells in ankylosing spondylitis. TCRdb reanalysed the 5' RACE reads using MiXCR and keeps one entry per CDR3 protein. Of approximately 520,000 distinct CDR3 sequences listed, roughly 5.2% are singletons. Their antigens are not known. Overall study results and limits: A TCR beta motif of eight highly homologous variants appeared characteristic of ankylosing spondylitis blood.

The source material was blood, either unsorted or a sorted T cell fraction (not recorded which). Every receptor here comes from a male donor with ankylosing spondylitis.

This clonotype was counted many times. This chain joins TRBV12-3 or TRBV12-4 and TRBJ1-6; 9 bases map to TRBD1. CDR3 length: 15 amino acids. The junction had 4 bases not matched to a gene; V was cut back by 5 bases and J by 5 bases. The CDR3 sequence: CASSNRGLDNSPLHF. CDR3 sequence (DNA): TGTGCCAGCAGTAACAGGGGGCTCGATAATTCACCCCTCCACTTT.

V usage is TRBV7-9 and J usage is TRBJ1-1, with no clear D. Trimming removed 5 bases from V and 1 base from J, with 8 bases in between. The CDR3 totals 13 residues. Germline CDR1 is SEHNR and CDR2 is FQNEAQ (reference sequence). CDR3 in amino acids: CASSIVGNTEAFF. The CDR3 DNA reads TGTGCCAGCAGCATAGTCGGGAACACTGAAGCTTTCTTT.

This clonotype was observed at least ten times. The chain carries TRBV20-1 and TRBJ2-3; 9 nucleotides line up with TRBD2. V trimming: 7 bases; J trimming: 0 bases; junction bases outside the gene matches: 14. The CDR3 contains 17 residues. Germline CDR1 and CDR2: DFQATT and SNEGSKA (reference sequence). This CDR3 is CSEKGGLAGTSTDTQYF. In nucleotides, the CDR3 is TGCAGTGAAAAAGGGGGCCTAGCGGGGACCAGCACAGATACGCAGTATTTT.

The CDR3 coding sequence is TGTGCCAGCAGCCCTTCCTCATCGGGGTCCAATGAGCAGTTCTTC. Its translation: CASSPSSSGSNEQFF. The chain carries TRBV7-9 and TRBJ2-1; maybe TRBD2 (5 bases). The V and J ends lost 5 bases and 6 bases respectively, with 17 bases between them. This CDR3 comprises 15 residues. The germline V gene has CDR1 SEHNR and CDR2 FQNEAQ (reference sequence).

This chain uses TRBV5-6 with TRBJ2-3, with D maybe TRBD2 (5 bases). The germline gives CDR1 SGHDT, CDR2 YYEEEE. Deletions cut 5 bases from V and 2 bases from J, with 15 bases between. The CDR3 loop spans 15 amino acids. This chain's CDR3 is CASSPGRRYTDTQYF. The CDR3 bases are TGTGCCAGCAGTCCGGGCAGGAGGTACACAGATACGCAGTATTTT.

This clonotype has at least ten counts. The rearrangement joins TRBV5-1 to TRBJ2-2; 8 nucleotides line up with TRBD2. There are 15 residues in the CDR3. Germline trimming cut 4 bases from V and 3 bases from J; bases unmatched to any gene: 5. Germline-derived CDR1 and CDR2 are SGHRS and YFSETQ. CDR3 nucleotides: TGCGCCAGCAGCCGTACCGGGGGGGACACCGGGGAGCTGTTTTTT. Protein product: CASSRTGGDTGELFF.

V gene TRBV7-9 combines with J gene TRBJ2-1, with 11 bases matching TRBD2. J gave up 9 bases and V 3 bases, and 4 bases lay outside the gene matches. Per the germline V gene, CDR1 is SEHNR and CDR2 is FQNEAQ (reference sequence). This CDR3 is built from 14 residues. CDR3 in amino acids: CASSFSGGAREQFF. The CDR3 bases are TGTGCCAGCAGCTTTAGCGGGGGGGCGCGTGAGCAGTTCTTC.

The table lists this clonotype with many counts. The CDR3 region has the DNA TGCAGTGCGAACGTAGCGGGAGGGCACAAAAACATTCAGTACTTC. Translation gives CSANVAGGHKNIQYF. V gene TRBV20-1 combines with J gene TRBJ2-4; 11 positions match TRBD2. The CDR3 has 15 residues. Germline V gives CDR1 DFQATT, CDR2 SNEGSKA (reference sequence). The V gene end was trimmed by 6 bases and the J gene end by 3 bases; junction bases not matched to a gene: 7.

This clonotype was seen many times. V and J are TRBV20-1 and TRBJ2-5; a weak D match, TRBD1 (6 bases). The CDR3 runs to 15 residues. Germline CDR1 DFQATT, CDR2 SNEGSKA (reference sequence). Between the trimmed V and J ends, which lost 0 bases and 5 bases, there was a span of 16 bases. The CDR3 sequence is CSARDRTGLWETQYF. CDR3 coding DNA: TGCAGTGCTAGAGATCGCACAGGGCTTTGGGAGACCCAGTACTTC.

This clonotype was seen many times. The chain couples TRBV4-2 to TRBJ2-3, with 14 bases identical to TRBD2. V lost 7 bases and J lost 4; bases outside the gene matches: 7. Germline lookup yields CDR1 LGHNA and CDR2 YNFKEQ. The CDR3 extends over 16 amino acids. CDR3 nucleotides: TGTGCCAGCAAACCCCGACTAGCGGGGGGGCCAGATACGCAGTATTTT. It specifies CASKPRLAGGPDTQYF.

This clonotype has ten or more counts. The chain joins TRBV7-9 to TRBJ1-5, with a possible D match to TRBD1 (5 bases). CDR1 and CDR2 from the germline V gene are SEHNR and FQNEAQ (reference sequence). The CDR3 has 14 amino acids. CDR3 protein: CASSTGIGGQPQHF. The CDR3 DNA sequence: TGTGCTTCTTCTACGGGCATTGGGGGTCAGCCCCAGCATTTT.

The chain joins TRBV20-1 to TRBJ2-1; tentative D call: TRBD2 (6 bases). The V and J ends lost 2 bases and 0 bases respectively, with 17 bases between them. CDR3 length: 17 residues. Germline V gives CDR1 DFQATT, CDR2 SNEGSKA (reference sequence). CDR3 nucleotide sequence: TGCAGTGCTAGATCACGAACGGGAGATATCTCCTACAATGAGCAGTTCTTC. It yields the protein CSARSRTGDISYNEQFF.

On this clonotype: A much larger clone lies one base from this, so it may be a read error. CDR3 bases: TGTGTCAGCAGCCATAAGGTTGCTTGGGAAAAACTGTTTTTT. Its translation: CVSSHKVAWEKLFF. V is TRBV12-3 or TRBV12-4 and J is TRBJ1-4; unclear D gene. The CDR3 contains 14 residues.

There are many counts of this clonotype. The rearrangement links TRBV12-3 or TRBV12-4 to TRBJ1-5; a weak D match, TRBD1 (6 bases). There are 14 residues in the CDR3. V lost 1 base, J lost 7 bases, and 11 bases lay in between. The CDR3 DNA sequence: TGTGCCAGCAGTTTAGGCAGGGGTGGGCAGCCCCAGCATTTT. Translation: CASSLGRGGQPQHF.

The chain couples TRBV20-1 to TRBJ1-5; D is unresolved. CDR1 and CDR2 (germline): DFQATT, SNEGSKA (reference sequence). CDR3 size: 12 residues. Trimming stripped 1 base from V and 12 bases from J, with 13 bases between. This chain's CDR3 is CSARATVSLQHF. DNA of the CDR3: TGCAGTGCTAGAGCCACAGTATCCCTCCAGCATTTT.

There are many counts of this clonotype. This CDR3 is CASSLFGSNYGYTF. The CDR3 nucleotides are TGCGCCAGCAGCTTGTTTGGCTCTAACTATGGCTACACCTTC. The rearrangement joins TRBV5-1 to TRBJ1-2; no reliable D call. V lost 1 base and J lost 0, with 7 bases in between. The CDR3 is 14 amino acids. Germline CDR1 reads SGHRS; CDR2 reads YFSETQ.

This clonotype was found many times. The genes are TRBV7-9 and TRBJ1-4; 7 nucleotides agree with TRBD1. Germline lookup yields CDR1 SEHNR and CDR2 FQNEAQ (reference sequence). Germline trimming cut 4 bases from V and 8 bases from J; bases unmatched to any gene: 10. The CDR3 runs 15 residues. The CDR3 spells CASSWPRGRSEKLFF. In nucleotides, the CDR3 is TGTGCCAGCAGCTGGCCGAGGGGGCGAAGCGAAAAACTGTTTTTT.

This clonotype was counted at least ten times. CDR3 nucleotides: TGTGCCAGCAGCTTAGCGCGTGACTACGAGCAGTACTTC. Translating gives CASSLARDYEQYF. The V gene is TRBV7-9, the J gene TRBJ2-7, with D unresolved. The ends were cut back, 0 bases at V and 3 bases at J, with 6 bases in the middle. Per the germline V gene, CDR1 is SEHNR and CDR2 is FQNEAQ (reference sequence). The CDR3 is made up of 13 amino acids.

This clonotype was counted between two and nine times. The chain employs TRBV21-1 and TRBJ1-4. TRBV21-1 is described as a pseudogene. CDR3 length: 14 amino acids. CDR3 protein: CASSKAFRVGKLFF. For the CDR3, the DNA is TGTGCCAGCAGCAAAGCCTTCCGAGTGGGAAAACTGTTTTTT.

There are many counts of this clonotype. This rearrangement joins TRBV12-3 or TRBV12-4 to TRBJ2-5, with 8 bases lining up with TRBD1. CDR3 length: 14 residues. Trimming removed 10 bases from V and 2 bases from J; junction bases left unmatched: 9. The CDR3 loop reads CATGFGQGQETQYF. The CDR3 bases are TGTGCCACCGGATTTGGACAGGGACAAGAGACCCAGTACTTC.

This clonotype was observed at least ten times. V usage is TRBV24-1 and J usage is TRBJ2-1; the match to TRBD1 covers 9 bases. The CDR3 contains 16 residues. J lost 5 bases, V lost 4 bases, and 8 bases had no gene match. The V gene's germline CDR1 is KGHDR and CDR2 SFDVKD. CDR3 region: CATSDTPGQGHNEQFF. CDR3 in DNA: TGTGCCACCAGTGACACTCCGGGACAGGGCCACAATGAGCAGTTCTTC.